One and the same sample provided the 16 T cell receptor beta chains below, sequenced in a study of blood T cell repertoires in COVID-19 (dated by TCRdb to between 2020 and 2021). The library was obtained by the immunoSEQ multiplex PCR assay. TCRdb limited this immuneACCESS table to in-frame rearrangements with V and J called. A share of clones is missing; checked studies link under half to unresolved V genes, and the rest is unexplained. The sample table records about 130,000 clones; 74% of these occur just once. The ten largest clones take up over 5.5% of the sample. Sample: peripheral blood. The receptors were gathered from an elderly man with COVID-19, enrolled during active disease.

The chain recombines TRBV21-1 with TRBJ2-2; the table's D call of TRBD2 was not tested on the DNA. TRBV21-1 is tagged as a pseudogene. The CDR3 contains 18 residues. The CDR3: CASSTRFSGSCDTGELFF. The DNA for the CDR3 is TGTGCCAGCAGCACGAGATTTAGCGGGAGTTGTGACACCGGGGAGCTGTTTTTT.

The rearrangement joins TRBV7-8 to TRBJ1-2, with TRBD1 as a possible D gene (5 bases). Deletions cut 6 bases from V and 4 bases from J, with 18 bases between. Germline CDR1 and CDR2: SGHVS and FQNEAQ. CDR3 length equals 15 residues. This chain's CDR3 is CASSLQPGLGYGYTF. CDR3 bases: TGTGCCAGCAGTCTACAGCCAGGGTTGGGCTATGGCTACACCTTC.

This clone has a single count. The J gene is TRBJ2-3, the V gene TRBV6-2 or TRBV6-3, with 9 bases fitting TRBD2. The CDR3 is 15 amino acids. J lost 0 bases, V lost 6 bases, and 4 bases had no gene match. Germline lookup yields CDR1 MNHEY and CDR2 SVGEGT. For the CDR3, the DNA is TGTGCCAGCAGCCGACTAGCGGATAGCACAGATACGCAGTATTTT. The encoded protein is CASSRLADSTDTQYF.

This chain uses TRBV2 with TRBJ1-1; perhaps TRBD1 as D (6 bases). Germline CDR1 and CDR2: SNHLY and FYNNEI. V lost 6 bases and J lost 2, with 19 bases in between. CDR3 size: 16 residues. CDR3 DNA: TGTGCCAGCAGGTTAAACCAGGGACACAGCAACACTGAAGCTTTCTTT. Its translation: CASRLNQGHSNTEAFF.

The chain uses TRBV7-2 and TRBJ2-1; 10 bases align to TRBD2. Germline CDR1 and CDR2: SGHTA and FQGNSA. The J segment lost 5 bases and the V segment lost 4 bases, leaving 8 bases of the junction unmatched. The CDR3 is 16 residues long. In nucleotides, the CDR3 is TGTGCCAGCAGCTCCCCTCTAGCGGGAGTTAACAATGAGCAGTTCTTC. Its protein is CASSSPLAGVNNEQFF.

The chain links TRBV27 to TRBJ2-1, with 8 bases fitting TRBD1. The CDR3 has 13 amino acids. Germline V CDR1 and CDR2: MNHEY, SMNVEV (reference sequence). With 6 bases clipped from V and 8 bases from J, the junction kept 6 bases outside the gene matches. CDR3 DNA sequence: TGTGCCAGCAGAACAGGACAGGGTGATGAGCAGTTCTTC. It yields the protein CASRTGQGDEQFF.

The chain recombines TRBV24-1 with TRBJ2-7; 7 bases are a match to TRBD2. The CDR3 length is 13 residues. Trimming removed 4 bases from V and 5 bases from J; junction bases left unmatched: 4. The germline gives CDR1 KGHDR, CDR2 SFDVKD. Here the CDR3 reads CATSDSAGDEQYF. The CDR3 DNA reads TGTGCCACCAGTGACTCGGCGGGGGACGAGCAGTACTTC.

J is TRBJ1-2 and V is TRBV6-1; 10 bases map to TRBD1. The V gene end was trimmed by 2 bases and the J gene end by 4 bases; junction bases not matched to a gene: 7. Germline CDR1 and CDR2: MNHNS and SASEGT. CDR3 length: 16 amino acids. The CDR3 nucleotides read TGTGCCAGCAGTGAATGGGGACAGGGGCAGACCTATGGCTACACCTTC. This encodes CASSEWGQGQTYGYTF.

The rearrangement links TRBV6-5 to TRBJ1-4; 7 bases match TRBD1. Germline V lookup: CDR1 MNHEY, CDR2 SVGAGI. V dropped 5 bases and J dropped 8; count of bases not matched to a gene: 8. This CDR3 has 14 amino acids. CDR3 DNA sequence: TGTGCCAGCAGTCCTGACAGGGACGTGGAAAAACTGTTTTTT. Its translation is CASSPDRDVEKLFF.

CDR3 region: CASSSGLETQYF. CDR3 DNA sequence: TGTGCCAGCAGTTCAGGGTTGGAGACCCAGTACTTC. The chain joins TRBV12-3 or TRBV12-4 to TRBJ2-5; D possibly corresponds to TRBD1 (5 bases). Trimming pared 4 bases from V and 5 bases from J, leaving 8 bases between. This CDR3 spans 12 amino acids.

The rearrangement joins TRBV6-2 or TRBV6-3 to TRBJ2-5; D is unresolved. CDR3 length: 15 residues. V was shortened by 3 bases and J by 1 base, with 12 bases between the two germline ends. CDR1 and CDR2 from the germline V gene are MNHEY and SVGEGT. The CDR3 DNA reads TGTGCCAGCAGTTATCGCACTCATCCCCAAGAGACCCAGTACTTC. Translating gives CASSYRTHPQETQYF.

This sequence joins TRBV7-6 and TRBJ1-4; D perhaps matches TRBD1 (6 bases). In germline, CDR1 is SGHVS, CDR2 FNYEAQ. The V end lost 5 bases, the J end lost 3 bases, and 13 bases lay between the germline ends. The CDR3 totals 15 residues. CDR3 nucleotides: TGTGCCAGCAGCCTTAGGGGGAGGGCTAATGAAAAACTGTTTTTT. This codes for CASSLRGRANEKLFF.

J is TRBJ1-6 and V is TRBV5-6, with 8 bases aligning to TRBD1. V lost 4 bases, J lost 15 bases, and 15 bases stayed unmatched. This CDR3 has 15 residues. The germline V gene encodes CDR1 SGHDT and CDR2 YYEEEE. CDR3 bases: TGTGCCAGCAGCGATACCGGGACAGGTCTCGGTCACCTCCACTTT. Protein: CASSDTGTGLGHLHF.

The chain is built from TRBV27 and TRBJ2-1, with D possibly matching TRBD1 (5 bases). The CDR3 has 15 amino acids. Germline loops: CDR1 MNHEY, CDR2 SMNVEV (reference sequence). The V end was cut by 3 bases, the J end by 10 bases, with 19 bases between. CDR3 DNA: TGTGCCAGCAGTTTTCAGGGTCCCGGCCTGGAGGAGCAGTTCTTC. Encoded protein: CASSFQGPGLEEQFF.

This clone was seen at least ten times. This chain connects TRBV11-2 to TRBJ1-5; D ambiguous. This CDR3 comprises 13 residues. V was shortened by 5 bases and J by 5 bases, with 10 bases between the two germline ends. The germline CDR1 and CDR2 sequences are SGHAT and FQNNGV. The CDR3 region has the DNA TGTGCCAGCAGCCTTACCACGGATCAGCCCCAGCATTTT. Translation gives CASSLTTDQPQHF.

The chain has TRBV5-4 and TRBJ2-1; TRBD2 matches 7 bases. The CDR3 is 15 residues long. The germline CDR1 and CDR2 sequences are SGHNT and YYREEE (reference sequence). Germline trimming cut 2 bases from V and 5 bases from J; bases unmatched to any gene: 7. DNA for the CDR3: TGTGCCAGCAGCTTCCGACTAGCCGGTAACAATGAGCAGTTCTTC. Its translation: CASSFRLAGNNEQFF.